Here is one T cell receptor beta chain with its context. The data are from a study of response to subunit inactivated influenza vaccine. TCRdb itself ran the RT-PCR reads through MiXCR, one entry per CDR3 protein. In the table there are about 500,000 distinct CDR3 sequences, approximately 17% of which are singletons. Germline-derived CDR1 and CDR2 are SGHTA and FQGNSA. The CDR3 is 16 amino acids. The V segment lost 5 bases and the J segment 6 bases; nucleotides outside the gene matches: 10. V gene TRBV7-2 combines with J gene TRBJ2-3; TRBD2 agrees at 11 bases. The sequence derives from a man between 50 and 69 years old who received an inactivated influenza vaccine. The starting material was CD4+ T cells sorted from PBMCs, obtained 23 months after vaccination. The CDR3, as DNA: TGTGCCAGCAGCGTCCTGACTAGCGGGGTAGGGGATACGCAGTATTTT. It yields the protein CASSVLTSGVGDTQYF.